This entry features one T cell receptor (beta chain) sequence. Its matching antigen is unknown. This record belongs to a study of T cell repertoires in cytomegalovirus infection. TCRdb fed the reads into MiXCR, producing one record per CDR3 protein. The sample consists of 450,000 to 650,000 distinct CDR3 sequences, over 35% of them appearing once. The V gene end was trimmed by 7 bases and the J gene end by 2 bases; junction bases not matched to a gene: 12. CDR1 is MGHRA and CDR2 is YSYEKL in the germline V gene. The CDR3 runs to 16 residues. The rearrangement uses TRBV4-1 and TRBJ2-3, with TRBD2 matching 7 bases. This TCR was sampled from a human donor in good health (CMV status not recorded). Some clones in this sample may be carry-over from other donors' samples. The sample consisted of cultured PBMCs, taken from culture after CMV antigen stimulation. The CDR3 spells CASTLSPGGNTDTQYF. The DNA of the CDR3 is TGCGCCAGCACCTTAAGTCCGGGGGGAAACACAGATACGCAGTATTTT.